This T cell receptor (beta chain) was captured in a study of blood T cell repertoires in COVID-19. In the study overall: T cells, B-cell-depleted T cells, or PBMCs supplied cDNA or gDNA.

Per the original data handling: Amplification from reference gene primers served as the basis for estimated nucleated cell counts. Assay: immunoSEQ multiplex PCR; the TCRdb copy retains only in-frame clones and omits some. For V, J and clone size, that table is used; D and trimming come from the DNA. Of roughly 160,000 clones listed, roughly four fifths are singletons. Trimming at V came to 4 bases and at J to 3 bases, leaving 8 bases not matched to a gene. Germline V gene sequence: CDR1 SGHKS, CDR2 YYEKEE (reference sequence). This CDR3 has 15 amino acids. The V call is TRBV5-5, the J call TRBJ2-7, with 9 bases matching TRBD1. The TCR was taken from a man in his 70s with active or convalescent COVID-19. The source material was peripheral blood. The CDR3 DNA reads as TGTGCCAGCAGCGTACTCGGGACAGGGATCTACGAGCAGTACTTC. It is translated as CASSVLGTGIYEQYF.